This T cell receptor beta chain was retrieved from a study of breast tumors, draining lymph nodes, adjacent tissues. Study-wide findings and caveats: Tumor and nontumor repertoires were significantly more similar in luminal-like than in basal-like breast cancer. Tumors had less TCR diversity than lymph nodes, more than nontumor tissue. Most tumor T cells seemingly derive from lymph node, then expand in tumor. The lymph node origin of tumor T cells was framed as consistent with a hypothesis, not demonstrated.

TCRdb reprocessed the multiplex PCR reads with MiXCR, giving one entry per CDR3 protein. This sample has approximately 230,000 distinct CDR3 sequences, with around 35% found just once. The lymph nodes were axillary draining lymph nodes from breast cancer patients. In the case of this clonotype: Its specificity is unknown.

Sequenced sample: axillary lymph node tissue. The TCR sequence derives from a female donor with breast cancer. Some clones in this sample may be carry-over from other donors' samples.

The CDR3 here is CASRHSGPGGNYGYTF. CDR3 nucleotide sequence: TGTGCCAGCAGGCATTCTGGGCCCGGCGGAAACTATGGCTACACCTTC. This chain connects TRBV27 to TRBJ1-2; D is unresolved. CDR1 and CDR2 from the germline V gene are MNHEY and SMNVEV (reference sequence). The CDR3 spans 16 residues. V lost 6 bases to trimming and J lost 2 bases, with 19 bases between them.